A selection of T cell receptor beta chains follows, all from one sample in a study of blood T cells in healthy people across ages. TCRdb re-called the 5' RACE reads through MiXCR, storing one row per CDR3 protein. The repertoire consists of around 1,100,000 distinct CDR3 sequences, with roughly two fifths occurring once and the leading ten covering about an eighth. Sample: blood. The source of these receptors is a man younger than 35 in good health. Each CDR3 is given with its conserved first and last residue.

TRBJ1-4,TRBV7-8,CASSPYYATNEKLFF
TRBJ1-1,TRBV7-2,CASSSSDRVMTEAFF
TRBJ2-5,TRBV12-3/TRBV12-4,CASRERTGPYQETQYF
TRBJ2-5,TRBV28,CASRTPTRQETQYF
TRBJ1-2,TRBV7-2,CASSHNRLASGYGYTF
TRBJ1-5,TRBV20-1,CSAGPFRSNQPQHF
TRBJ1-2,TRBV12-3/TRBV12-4,CTSRSATGSYGYTF
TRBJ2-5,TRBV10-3,CAIRDSPGQYF
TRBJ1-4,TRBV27,CAGSPASSEKLFF
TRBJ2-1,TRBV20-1,CSADERNSYNEQFF
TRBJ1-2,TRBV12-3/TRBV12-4,CASSHGQGVGYTF
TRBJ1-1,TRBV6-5,CATNRGRNTEAFF
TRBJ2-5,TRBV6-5,CATTRRDTRQETQYF
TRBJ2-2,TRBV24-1,CATQKPGATGELFF
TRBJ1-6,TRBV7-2,CASSSNGPFSSNNSPLHF
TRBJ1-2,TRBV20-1,CSSLETGDGYTF
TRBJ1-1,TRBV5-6,CASSLGQNEAFF
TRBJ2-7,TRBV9,CASSVERGINEQYF
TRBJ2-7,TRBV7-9,CASSSLAGRQPGYEQYF
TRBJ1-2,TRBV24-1,CATSDGISLQGYTF
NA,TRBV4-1,CASSLRQGGFVQETQFF
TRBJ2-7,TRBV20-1,CSATKDRGYEQYF
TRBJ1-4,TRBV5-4,CASSADRYTGGREKLFF
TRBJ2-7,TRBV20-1,CSASRYRGSYEQYF
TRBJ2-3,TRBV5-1,CASSSTGDRTDTQYF
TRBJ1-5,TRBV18,CASPGRGVAISTNQPQHF
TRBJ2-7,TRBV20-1,CSDRVPGTSGYEQYF
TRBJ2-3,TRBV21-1,CASRTGADTQYF
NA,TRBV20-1,CSARDLGRASYNEQYF
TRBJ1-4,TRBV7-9,CASSLVSGQAGEKLFF
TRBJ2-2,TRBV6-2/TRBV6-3,CASGNTRELFF
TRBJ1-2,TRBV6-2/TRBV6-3,CASSYEGNGYTF